This passage covers 11 T cell receptor beta chains from one sample sequenced in a study of shared clonotypes between healthy human individuals. The data were produced by immunoSEQ multiplex PCR, yet TCRdb's version contains in-frame clones alone and is incomplete. The sample holds millions of clones, about 95% seen once. Sequencing was performed on naive CD4+ T cells sorted from blood. Documented subset: CD45RA+ positively selected. The receptors shown here come from a man between 18 and 29 years old in good health.

V usage is TRBV6-5 and J usage is TRBJ2-7, with 10 nucleotides matching TRBD1. The CDR3 is 14 amino acids. V lost 5 bases, J lost 6 bases, and 7 bases stayed unmatched. Germline assignment: CDR1 MNHEY and CDR2 SVGAGI. The CDR3 nucleotides are TGTGCCAGCAGTCAAAGACAGGGGGCGACCGAGCAGTACTTC. Amino acid sequence: CASSQRQGATEQYF.

This clone was seen only once. This sequence joins TRBV2 and TRBJ2-5; no clear D. V gave up 2 bases and J gave up 3 bases, with 22 bases separating them. CDR1 SNHLY and CDR2 FYNNEI come from the germline V gene. CDR3 length equals 18 residues. The CDR3, as DNA: TGTGCCAGCAGTGAATTGGCTTCGGCTAGACCTTTGAAAGAGACCCAGTACTTC. This gives the protein CASSELASARPLKETQYF.

To note about this clone: The same CDR3 is also encoded by other DNA sequences in this sample. The chain combines TRBV6-5 with TRBJ2-1; D gene unclear. V lost 0 bases to trimming and J lost 5 bases, with 5 bases between them. Looked up from germline, CDR1 is MNHEY and CDR2 is SVGAGI. CDR3 length: 13 amino acids. The CDR3 DNA sequence: TGTGCCAGCAGTTACTCCCCAGACAATGAGCAGTTCTTC. It codes for CASSYSPDNEQFF.

This rearrangement joins TRBV10-3 to TRBJ1-5, with unresolved D. The CDR3 sequence is 11 residues long. V lost 2 bases, J lost 11 bases, and 7 bases lay in between. Germline V CDR1 and CDR2: ENHRY, SYGVKD. DNA for the CDR3: TGTGCCATCAGTGAGATGGTAACCCAGCATTTT. Translating gives CAISEMVTQHF.

V gene TRBV18 combines with J gene TRBJ2-1, with no clear D. The CDR3 is made up of 12 amino acids. V lost 2 bases to trimming and J lost 10 bases, with 9 bases between them. In germline, CDR1 is KGHSH, CDR2 LQKENI. The DNA of the CDR3 is TGTGCCAGCTCACCAGGGTCTGGAGAGCAGTTCTTC. Its protein is CASSPGSGEQFF. The full variable domain, with the rest looked up from reference TRBV18 and TRBJ2-1, is NAGVMQNPRHLVRRRGQEARLRCSPMKGHSHVYWYRQLPEEGLKFMVYLQKENIIDESGMPKERFSAEFPKEGPSILRIQQVVRGDSAAYFCASSPGSGEQFFGPGTRLTVL.

This chain uses TRBV9 with TRBJ2-2; 7 positions match TRBD1. Trimming took 3 bases from V and 2 from J; bases not matched to a gene: 13. Germline CDR1 is SGDLS and CDR2 is YYNGEE. There are 18 residues in the CDR3. This CDR3 reads CASSGGQIQDLNTGELFF. As DNA, the CDR3 is TGTGCCAGCAGCGGGGGACAGATTCAGGACTTAAACACCGGGGAGCTGTTTTTT.

The chain recombines TRBV6-1 with TRBJ1-2, with 12 bases lining up with TRBD1. The CDR3 sequence is 14 residues long. Per the germline V gene, CDR1 is MNHNS and CDR2 is SASEGT. V lost 5 bases and J lost 6; bases outside the gene matches: 4. The CDR3, as DNA: TGTGCCAGCAGTTTCGGGACAGGGGGCAATGGCTACACCTTC. Its protein is CASSFGTGGNGYTF.

This clone appeared a single time. The rearrangement links TRBV6-1 to TRBJ1-1, with D maybe TRBD1 (5 bases). Germline assignment: CDR1 MNHNS and CDR2 SASEGT. The CDR3 has 14 residues. The ends were cut back, 0 bases at V and 7 bases at J, with 12 bases in the middle. The CDR3 protein is CASSEAGGVVEAFF. CDR3 nucleotide sequence: TGTGCCAGCAGTGAAGCCGGGGGAGTCGTTGAAGCTTTCTTT.

Regarding this clone: The same CDR3 can be traced to other DNA sequences in this sample. The V call is TRBV28, the J call TRBJ1-5; perhaps TRBD1 as D (5 bases). The CDR3 totals 13 residues. Germline V CDR1 and CDR2: MDHEN, SYDVKM. V was shortened by 3 bases and J by 4 bases, with 7 bases between the two germline ends. In nucleotides, the CDR3 is TGTGCCAGCAGTTTGACAGAAAATCAGCCCCAGCATTTT. Its translation is CASSLTENQPQHF. Supplemented by reference TRBV28 and TRBJ1-5, the full variable domain reads DVKVTQSSRYLVKRTGEKVFLECVQDMDHENMFWYRQDPGLGLRLIYFSYDVKMKEKGDIPEGYSVSREKKERFSLILESASTNQTSMYLCASSLTENQPQHFGDGTRLSIL.

This chain links TRBV2 with TRBJ1-1; D unclear. The germline gives CDR1 SNHLY, CDR2 FYNNEI. V lost 8 bases, J lost 2 bases, and 9 bases lay in between. This CDR3 comprises 12 residues. The CDR3 coding sequence is TGTGCCAGCGGCGGGGAAAACACTGAAGCTTTCTTT. Protein: CASGGENTEAFF.

This clone was detected a few times. V usage is TRBV19 and J usage is TRBJ2-7; D uncertain. The CDR3 loop spans 13 amino acids. Germline values: CDR1 LNHDA, CDR2 SQIVND (reference sequence). V lost 5 bases and J lost 4, with 12 bases in between. The CDR3 loop is CASSQELLYEQYF. For the CDR3, the DNA is TGTGCCAGTAGTCAGGAACTCCTTTACGAGCAGTACTTC.